This is a list of T cell receptor beta chains from one sample in a study of blood T cell repertoires in COVID-19. The protocol was immunoSEQ multiplex PCR, while the TCRdb copy is restricted to in-frame clones and leaves out a portion. Of roughly 78,000 clones listed, around 88% are singletons. Sequencing was carried out using peripheral blood. The receptors derive from a man aged 55 to 70 with acute or convalescent COVID-19. The CDR3 runs from the conserved cysteine through the conserved F or W. The order of the fields is CDR3 length, clone size, V gene, J gene, D gene, CDR3 protein, CDR3 DNA. The D gene is left open where the match is weak. Some rows mark clone size as missing; the rest say once, few, many or name a class of expanded clone.

15	.	TRBV2	TRBJ2-7	TRBD1	CASRPGTGSSYEQYF	TGTGCCAGCAGACCCGGGACAGGGAGCTCCTACGAGCAGTACTTC
13	.	TRBV6-4	TRBJ2-3	TRBD1	CASGQGPTDTQYF	TGTGCCAGCGGACAGGGGCCCACAGATACGCAGTATTTT
15	.	TRBV7-8	TRBJ1-5	.	CASSLDWGLGQPQHF	TGTGCCAGCAGCTTAGATTGGGGGCTCGGTCAGCCCCAGCATTTT
12	.	TRBV15	TRBJ2-7	.	CATSRDDTPQYF	TGTGCCACCAGCAGAGACGACACACCGCAGTACTTC
16	.	TRBV7-3	TRBJ2-1	.	CASSLRGAPPYNEQFF	TGTGCCAGCAGCCTCCGGGGGGCACCGCCCTACAATGAGCAGTTCTTC
16	.	TRBV24-1	TRBJ2-3	TRBD2	CATSDLTSGPTHTQYF	TGTGCCACCAGTGATTTAACTAGCGGGCCCACACATACGCAGTATTTT
14	.	TRBV3-1/TRBV3-2	TRBJ2-1	TRBD2	CASSQGLAGGEQFF	TGTGCCAGCAGCCAAGGACTAGCGGGAGGTGAGCAGTTCTTC
12	.	TRBV6-1	TRBJ2-7	.	CASSYWSVEQYF	TGTGCCAGCAGTTATTGGTCAGTCGAGCAGTACTTC
15	.	TRBV4-2	TRBJ2-1	TRBD2	CASSRSTSGSYEQFF	TGTGCCAGCAGCCGGTCCACTAGCGGGAGCTATGAGCAGTTCTTC
15	.	TRBV6-5	TRBJ1-1	.	CASQISGAPNTEAFF	TGTGCCAGCCAAATTTCAGGGGCGCCGAACACTGAAGCTTTCTTT
16	.	TRBV9	TRBJ2-5	TRBD2	CASSPGLAGGQETQYF	TGTGCCAGCAGCCCGGGACTAGCGGGGGGACAAGAGACCCAGTACTTC
11	.	TRBV20-1	TRBJ1-1	TRBD1	CSTQGDTEAFF	TGCAGTACACAGGGGGACACTGAAGCTTTCTTT
15	.	TRBV5-6	TRBJ1-5	.	CASSLGRYSNQPQHF	TGTGCCAGCAGCTTGGGTCGCTATAGCAATCAGCCCCAGCATTTT
18	.	TRBV5-6	TRBJ1-3	.	CASSLYALRVGSGNTIYF	TGTGCCAGCAGCTTGTATGCACTCCGGGTCGGATCTGGAAACACCATATATTTT
13	.	TRBV5-4	TRBJ1-6	.	CASSLDRGQALHF	TGTGCCAGCAGCTTGGATAGAGGACAAGCCCTCCACTTT
14	.	TRBV7-3	TRBJ2-7	TRBD1	CASSPGQGAYEQYF	TGTGCCAGCAGCCCGGGACAGGGGGCCTACGAGCAGTACTTC
13	few	TRBV11-1	TRBJ1-4	TRBD1	CASSLGQNEKLFF	TGTGCCAGCAGCTTGGGACAGAATGAAAAACTGTTTTTT
14	.	TRBV5-1	TRBJ2-3	TRBD2	CASSSAGGADTQYF	TGCGCCAGCAGCTCGGCGGGAGGGGCTGATACGCAGTATTTT
18	.	TRBV24-1	TRBJ2-2	TRBD2	CATSDPLTRGSRAGELFF	TGTGCCACCAGTGATCCCCTGACCCGCGGGAGTAGGGCCGGGGAGCTGTTTTTT
15	once	TRBV5-1	TRBJ2-3	.	CASSFGQKRTDTQYF	TGCGCCAGCAGCTTTGGACAGAAAAGGACAGATACGCAGTATTTT
16	.	TRBV3-1/TRBV3-2	TRBJ2-5	TRBD2	CASSQFGREMMETQYF	TGTGCCAGCAGCCAGTTCGGGCGGGAGATGATGGAGACCCAGTACTTC
15	.	TRBV5-1	TRBJ2-5	.	CASSLDSRAQETQYF	TGCGCCAGCAGCTTGGATTCCAGGGCCCAAGAGACCCAGTACTTC
15	once	TRBV28	TRBJ1-5	TRBD1	CASSSPGTGDQPQHF	TGTGCCAGCAGTTCACCCGGGACAGGGGATCAGCCCCAGCATTTT
12	.	TRBV6-2/TRBV6-3	TRBJ2-7	.	CASSPPWSEQYF	TGTGCCAGCAGCCCTCCCTGGAGCGAGCAGTACTTC
14	.	TRBV10-2	TRBJ1-5	.	CASTTSGDNQPQHF	TGCGCCAGCACCACGAGCGGAGACAATCAGCCCCAGCATTTT
17	.	TRBV9	TRBJ1-6	.	CASSPTRGTIRNSPLHF	TGTGCCAGCAGCCCTACGAGGGGGACGATACGGAATTCACCCCTCCACTTT
16	.	TRBV11-3	TRBJ2-1	TRBD2	CASSLVSSGAYNEQFF	TGTGCCAGCAGCTTAGTTTCTAGCGGCGCCTACAATGAGCAGTTCTTC
14	.	TRBV18	TRBJ1-1	.	CASSPLQQGTEAFF	TGTGCCAGCTCACCACTCCAACAGGGCACTGAAGCTTTCTTT
13	.	TRBV10-3	TRBJ2-5	.	CATSGTSQETQYF	TGTGCCACCTCCGGGACTTCACAAGAGACCCAGTACTTC
17	.	TRBV5-6	TRBJ2-7	TRBD2	CASSLEGLAGVRYEQYF	TGTGCCAGCAGCTTGGAAGGCCTAGCGGGGGTAAGGTACGAGCAGTACTTC
14	.	TRBV27	TRBJ2-7	.	CASSFLAKSYEQYF	TGTGCCAGCAGTTTCCTAGCGAAGTCCTACGAGCAGTACTTC
15	.	TRBV9	TRBJ1-5	.	CASSPRDGRSQPQHF	TGTGCCAGCAGCCCCCGGGATGGAAGAAGTCAGCCCCAGCATTTT
12	few	TRBV12-3/TRBV12-4	TRBJ1-2	.	CASLSTAYGYTF	TGTGCCAGCCTTTCGACAGCCTATGGCTACACCTTC
14	.	TRBV6-5	TRBJ2-7	TRBD1	CASRATGNSYEQYF	TGTGCCAGCAGGGCGACAGGGAACTCCTACGAGCAGTACTTC
15	few	TRBV30	TRBJ1-1	.	CAWRGRGWKNTEAFF	TGTGCCTGGAGAGGGAGGGGTTGGAAAAACACTGAAGCTTTCTTT
15	.	TRBV7-9	TRBJ2-3	.	CASSLALSPTDTQYF	TGTGCCAGCAGCTTAGCGCTATCACCAACAGATACGCAGTATTTT
15	once	TRBV27	TRBJ2-2	.	CASSLPAGVPGELFF	TGTGCCAGCAGTTTACCGGCAGGGGTCCCCGGGGAGCTGTTTTTT
13	.	TRBV7-8	TRBJ1-5	.	CASSLASNQPQHF	TGTGCCAGCAGCTTAGCCAGTAATCAGCCCCAGCATTTT
15	.	TRBV7-8	TRBJ2-7	TRBD1	CASSPGQGTSYEQYF	TGTGCCAGCAGCCCAGGACAGGGGACCTCCTACGAGCAGTACTTC
15	.	TRBV11-1	TRBJ2-1	TRBD2	CASSPGLAGVGEQFF	TGTGCCAGCAGCCCGGGACTAGCGGGAGTCGGTGAGCAGTTCTTC
15	.	TRBV2	TRBJ2-5	TRBD1	CASRAGTGAGETQYF	TGTGCCAGCAGGGCGGGGACAGGGGCAGGGGAGACCCAGTACTTC
15	once	TRBV27	TRBJ2-2	.	CASSRTGLGTGELFF	TGTGCCAGCAGCCGTACAGGGTTGGGGACCGGGGAGCTGTTTTTT
12	.	TRBV29-1	TRBJ1-1	.	CSVDLGPSEAFF	TGCAGCGTTGACCTGGGGCCCTCTGAAGCTTTCTTT
15	.	TRBV11-3	TRBJ2-1	TRBD1	CASSRGQGVYNEQFF	TGTGCCAGCAGCCGGGGACAGGGTGTATACAATGAGCAGTTCTTC
14	.	TRBV4-2	TRBJ2-1	TRBD2	CASSLRLAGNEQFF	TGTGCCAGCAGCCTACGACTAGCGGGTAATGAGCAGTTCTTC
13	.	TRBV7-3	TRBJ1-1	.	CASSLNVNTEAFF	TGTGCCAGCAGCTTAAATGTAAACACTGAAGCTTTCTTT
16	.	TRBV5-1	TRBJ1-2	TRBD1	CASSLPQPGQGAGYTF	TGCGCCAGCAGCCTACCGCAACCGGGACAGGGGGCTGGCTACACCTTC
15	.	TRBV7-3	TRBJ2-4	TRBD1	CASSDPGTGVDIQYF	TGTGCCAGCAGCGACCCCGGGACAGGGGTTGACATTCAGTACTTC
15	.	TRBV6-1	TRBJ2-2	TRBD1	CASSEHRGRTGELFF	TGTGCCAGCAGTGAACACAGGGGGAGGACCGGGGAGCTGTTTTTT
15	.	TRBV3-1/TRBV3-2	TRBJ1-3	.	CASSQARDSGNTIYF	TGTGCCAGCAGCCAAGCCCGCGACTCTGGAAACACCATATATTTT
12	.	TRBV11-3	TRBJ2-3	.	CASSPPGDTQYF	TGTGCCAGCAGCCCCCCGGGAGATACGCAGTATTTT
13	.	TRBV6-6	TRBJ2-1	.	CASTGGTYNEQFF	TGTGCCAGCACAGGGGGGACGTACAATGAGCAGTTCTTC
14	few	TRBV5-1	TRBJ1-2	.	CASSLSIQQAGYTF	TGCGCCAGCAGCTTGTCAATTCAGCAGGCGGGCTACACCTTC
16	.	TRBV7-3	TRBJ2-3	.	CASSLWGDGSTDTQYF	TGTGCCAGCAGCTTATGGGGCGACGGATCCACAGATACGCAGTATTTT
14	.	TRBV30	TRBJ1-6	TRBD1	CAWSRGQGRSPLHF	TGTGCCTGGAGTCGAGGACAGGGTCGTTCACCCCTCCACTTT